These 30 T cell receptor beta chains share one sample of origin, sequenced in a study of blood T cell repertoires in COVID-19. Repertoires were generated with immunoSEQ multiplex PCR, while TCRdb's copy carries only in-frame clones and drops some. The table includes about 260,000 clones, 85% to 90% detected once. Sequencing was performed on PBMCs or T cells enriched from blood (not recorded which). These receptors were obtained from a woman aged 25 to 39 with acute COVID-19.

J is TRBJ2-5 and V is TRBV28, with 7 bases lining up with TRBD2. This CDR3 spans 14 amino acids. Germline loops: CDR1 MDHEN, CDR2 SYDVKM. Losses at the gene ends were 5 bases for V and 5 bases for J; bases not matched to a gene: 8. The CDR3 region has the DNA TGTGCCAGCAGTGGGGGACTAATCAGGGAGACCCAGTACTTC. Translation: CASSGGLIRETQYF.

This rearrangement joins TRBV5-1 to TRBJ2-1, with 12 bases lining up with TRBD2. Trimming cost V 2 bases and J 6 bases; bases outside gene matches: 3. The germline gives CDR1 SGHRS, CDR2 YFSETQ. CDR3 size: 15 residues. CDR3 amino acids: CASSLLAGGANEQFF. The CDR3 region has the DNA TGCGCCAGCAGCTTACTAGCGGGAGGTGCCAATGAGCAGTTCTTC.

The chain couples TRBV7-8 to TRBJ2-7; possibly TRBD2 for D (6 bases). From germline, CDR1 is SGHVS and CDR2 FQNEAQ. The CDR3 length is 19 residues. Trimming took off 1 base at V and 2 bases at J, with 24 bases between the two ends. The CDR3 region has the DNA TGTGCCAGCAGCTTAGGGGAGACCAGCGGAACGGGGGTCCCCTACGAGCAGTACTTC. It translates to CASSLGETSGTGVPYEQYF.

This clone was counted once. V and J are TRBV19 and TRBJ2-7, with 7 positions matching TRBD1. The CDR3 loop spans 13 amino acids. The V gene end was trimmed by 8 bases and the J gene end by 2 bases; junction bases not matched to a gene: 6. Germline CDR1 LNHDA, CDR2 SQIVND (reference sequence). CDR3 loop: CASGPGTAYEQYF. The CDR3 bases are TGTGCCAGTGGACCGGGGACAGCCTACGAGCAGTACTTC.

The chain employs TRBV29-1 and TRBJ2-1, with unresolved D. V was trimmed by 3 bases and J by 5 bases, leaving 11 bases between them. Germline V gene data show CDR1 as SQVTM and CDR2 as ANQGSEA. This CDR3 has 13 amino acids. Written as DNA, the CDR3 is TGCAGCGTTGACAGTGAGGCACACAATGAGCAGTTCTTC. It yields the protein CSVDSEAHNEQFF.

This chain uses TRBV27 with TRBJ1-1; D unresolved. There are 14 residues in the CDR3. Trimming removed 5 bases at V and 5 bases at J, with 15 bases between. CDR1 and CDR2 from the germline V gene are MNHEY and SMNVEV (reference sequence). The CDR3 here is CASSPQRSMTEAFF. CDR3 nucleotides: TGTGCCAGCAGTCCCCAGCGCAGTATGACTGAAGCTTTCTTT.

The chain recombines TRBV13 with TRBJ1-5; TRBD1 matches at 7 bases. Germline values: CDR1 PRHDT, CDR2 FYEKMQ (reference sequence). V trimming: 1 base; J trimming: 1 base; junction bases outside the gene matches: 4. The CDR3 spans 16 residues. The CDR3 nucleotides read TGTGCCAGCAGCTTAGCAGGGGGATTAAGCAATCAGCCCCAGCATTTT. Translating it yields CASSLAGGLSNQPQHF.

This chain connects TRBV5-4 to TRBJ2-1, with a tentative D call TRBD2 (6 bases). CDR1 is SGHNT, CDR2 YYREEE, per germline (reference sequence). This CDR3 spans 16 amino acids. The V and J ends lost 0 bases and 0 bases respectively, with 10 bases between them. CDR3 nucleotide sequence: TGTGCCAGCAGCTTGGGGGCGGGGAGCTCCTACAATGAGCAGTTCTTC. It is translated as CASSLGAGSSYNEQFF.

The CDR3 DNA is TGTGCCAGCAGTAACAGGGGGCACGGCAATCAGCCCCAGCATTTT. Its translation: CASSNRGHGNQPQHF. The chain joins TRBV6-5 to TRBJ1-5; 9 bases are shared with TRBD1. The J segment lost 2 bases and the V segment lost 5 bases, leaving 4 bases of the junction unmatched. CDR3 length equals 15 residues. Germline CDR1 MNHEY, CDR2 SVGAGI.

Points on this clone: Other DNA sequences within the sample encode an identical CDR3. The CDR3 here is CASSPGLAGYEQYF. DNA for the CDR3: TGTGCCAGCAGCCCGGGACTAGCGGGCTACGAGCAGTACTTC. The rearrangement uses TRBV3-1 (or the pseudogene TRBV3-2) and TRBJ2-7, with 12 bases lining up with TRBD2. With V trimmed by 4 bases and J by 3 bases, 1 base remained unmatched. The CDR3 extends over 14 amino acids. Germline CDR1 LGHDT, CDR2 YNNKEL (reference sequence).

To note about this clone: This sample also contains other DNA sequences that code for the same CDR3. The chain uses TRBV19 and TRBJ2-7; tentative D call: TRBD2 (6 bases). The CDR3 runs 14 residues. The germline V gene encodes CDR1 LNHDA and CDR2 SQIVND (reference sequence). Trimming left V 3 bases short and J 1 base short, with 10 bases between. The CDR3 nucleotides are TGTGCCAGTAGTATGGGACGGGAGTCCTACGAGCAGTACTTC. It is translated as CASSMGRESYEQYF.

This clone was detected once. This chain uses TRBV27 with TRBJ2-1, with a weak D call TRBD2 (6 bases). The germline CDR1 and CDR2 sequences are MNHEY and SMNVEV (reference sequence). Trimming removed 8 bases at V and 7 bases at J, with 18 bases between. There are 14 residues in the CDR3. The chain's CDR3 is CASASGLARNEQFF. The CDR3 region has the DNA TGTGCCAGCGCGAGCGGGTTAGCCAGGAATGAGCAGTTCTTC.

This chain connects TRBV29-1 to TRBJ2-3; 10 bases map to TRBD1. Germline CDR1 and CDR2: SQVTM and ANQGSEA. The trim removed 4 bases at V and 4 bases at J, leaving 8 bases unmatched. The CDR3 is 15 amino acids. For the CDR3, the DNA is TGCAGCGTTGGGGGATTGGACAGGGGGGCAGATACGCAGTATTTT. This gives the protein CSVGGLDRGADTQYF.

This clone came up once. This chain uses TRBV11-2 with TRBJ2-2; 11 bases are shared with TRBD2. The CDR3 spans 17 residues. Germline V CDR1 and CDR2: SGHAT, FQNNGV. Losses at the gene ends were 4 bases for V and 0 bases for J; bases not matched to a gene: 4. The CDR3 is CASSSTSGSTNTGELFF. The CDR3 DNA is TGTGCCAGCAGCTCCACTAGCGGGAGCACGAACACCGGGGAGCTGTTTTTT.

The rearrangement uses TRBV5-5 and TRBJ1-1; D gene unclear. Trimming cost V 4 bases and J 5 bases, with 15 bases left between them. This CDR3 spans 14 amino acids. Germline V gene lookup returns CDR1 SGHKS and CDR2 YYEKEE (reference sequence). The CDR3 loop reads CASSAWEGGTEAFF. The DNA for the CDR3 is TGTGCCAGCAGCGCGTGGGAGGGTGGTACTGAAGCTTTCTTT.

This chain joins TRBV7-2 and TRBJ2-2; TRBD2 matches at 8 bases. V trimming: 1 base; J trimming: 5 bases; junction bases outside the gene matches: 3. The CDR3 runs to 15 residues. Germline V gives CDR1 SGHTA, CDR2 FQGNSA. The CDR3 reads CASSLVAGGTGELFF. The DNA for the CDR3 is TGTGCCAGCAGCTTAGTTGCGGGAGGTACCGGGGAGCTGTTTTTT.

V usage is TRBV18 and J usage is TRBJ1-6; D possibly corresponds to TRBD1 (6 bases). V lost 3 bases and J 5 bases, leaving 11 bases between the germline ends. The CDR3 is made up of 15 amino acids. Germline-derived CDR1 and CDR2 are KGHSH and LQKENI. The CDR3 coding sequence is TGTGCCAGCTCACCCCAAGGGGGGGATAATTCACCCCTCCACTTT. Its protein is CASSPQGGDNSPLHF. The full variable domain, rest sourced from reference TRBV18 and TRBJ1-6, is NAGVMQNPRHLVRRRGQEARLRCSPMKGHSHVYWYRQLPEEGLKFMVYLQKENIIDESGMPKERFSAEFPKEGPSILRIQQVVRGDSAAYFCASSPQGGDNSPLHFGNGTRLTVT.

This rearrangement joins TRBV19 to TRBJ2-3, with no clear D. Trimming removed 4 bases at V and 4 bases at J, with 12 bases between. The CDR3 consists of 14 residues. Germline loops: CDR1 LNHDA, CDR2 SQIVND (reference sequence). The CDR3 DNA sequence: TGTGCCAGTAGTACCTCGGCGGCCGCAGATACGCAGTATTTT. The encoded protein is CASSTSAAADTQYF.

V usage is TRBV19 and J usage is TRBJ2-3, with D possibly TRBD2 on 6 matching bases. Germline CDR1 is LNHDA and CDR2 is SQIVND (reference sequence). The CDR3 consists of 17 residues. Trimming stripped 4 bases from V and 2 bases from J, with 19 bases between. The CDR3 protein is CASSTTGLAEVTDTQYF. The CDR3 coding sequence is TGTGCCAGTAGTACCACCGGGTTAGCGGAGGTCACAGATACGCAGTATTTT.

The CDR3 nucleotides are TGTGCCAGCAGTGGGCGGGAGGGCCAGGGCACCGGGGAGCTGTTTTTT. This sequence encodes CASSGREGQGTGELFF. The chain joins TRBV25-1 to TRBJ2-2; TRBD2 aligns across 9 bases. Unmatched junction bases numbered 7, after V lost 4 bases and J lost 4 bases. The CDR3 spans 16 residues. Germline values: CDR1 MGHDK, CDR2 SYGVNS.

The DNA for the CDR3 is TGTGCCAGCACCCAAGGGACAGGGTACAATGAGCAGTTCTTC. Translated: CASTQGTGYNEQFF. The genes are TRBV11-3 and TRBJ2-1; 9 bases are a match to TRBD1. Trimming cost V 7 bases and J 4 bases; bases outside gene matches: 5. Germline-derived CDR1 and CDR2 are SGHNT and YENEEA. The length of the CDR3 is 14 residues.

This chain joins TRBV14 and TRBJ2-7; maybe TRBD2 (5 bases). Between the trimmed V and J ends, which lost 4 bases and 4 bases, there was a span of 35 bases. The CDR3 extends over 21 amino acids. Germline CDR1 and CDR2: SGHDN and FVKESK. CDR3 coding DNA: TGTGCCAGCAGCCCAGCCGACACCGACATCAAACAGCGGCTTAGTTCGTACGAGCAGTACTTC. The encoded protein is CASSPADTDIKQRLSSYEQYF.

J is TRBJ2-1 and V is TRBV24-1; 8 bases agree with TRBD1. This CDR3 has 16 amino acids. The V gene end was trimmed by 0 bases and the J gene end by 3 bases; junction bases not matched to a gene: 3. CDR1 is KGHDR, CDR2 SFDVKD, per germline. The CDR3 DNA is TGTGCCACCAGTGATTTGGGACAGGGAAACTACAATGAGCAGTTCTTC. Encoded protein: CATSDLGQGNYNEQFF.

CDR3: CASSLGTANSYEQYF. The DNA for the CDR3 is TGTGCCAGCAGCCTCGGGACAGCGAACTCCTACGAGCAGTACTTC. The chain employs TRBV7-3 and TRBJ2-7, with TRBD1 identical over 7 bases. This CDR3 region has 15 residues. Germline V gives CDR1 SGHTA, CDR2 FQGTGA. V trimming: 5 bases; J trimming: 0 bases; junction bases outside the gene matches: 7.

This chain connects TRBV7-9 to TRBJ2-5; D is unresolved. Germline CDR1 is SEHNR and CDR2 is FQNEAQ (reference sequence). CDR3 length: 14 residues. Trimming left V 2 bases short and J 1 base short, with 8 bases between. This chain's CDR3 is CASSLFSGQETQYF. The CDR3 DNA is TGTGCCAGCAGCTTATTTTCCGGCCAAGAGACCCAGTACTTC.

The chain recombines TRBV3-1 (or the pseudogene TRBV3-2) with TRBJ2-2; TRBD2 agrees at 10 bases. This CDR3 region has 16 residues. The germline V gene has CDR1 LGHDT and CDR2 YNNKEL (reference sequence). V lost 6 bases to trimming and J lost 4 bases; unmatched junction nucleotides: 8. For the CDR3, the DNA is TGTGCCAGCAGGACCGGAGCGGGAGGGGGCACCGGGGAGCTGTTTTTT. Its protein is CASRTGAGGGTGELFF.

V is TRBV29-1 and J is TRBJ2-4; D not certain. This CDR3 contains 14 residues. CDR1 is SQVTM and CDR2 is ANQGSEA in the germline V gene. The ends were cut back, 4 bases at V and 0 bases at J, with 10 bases in the middle. The CDR3 nucleotides read TGCAGCGTTGCGTCTAGACTAGCCAAAAACATTCAGTACTTC. Translation: CSVASRLAKNIQYF.

The V gene is TRBV6-6, the J gene TRBJ2-1; D is unresolved. Trimming cost V 2 bases and J 2 bases, with 7 bases left between them. This CDR3 comprises 14 residues. CDR1 MNHNY and CDR2 SVGAGI come from the germline V gene (reference sequence). For the CDR3, the DNA is TGTGCCAGCAGTTACCTCGAGGCCTACAATGAGCAGTTCTTC. It specifies CASSYLEAYNEQFF.

This chain uses TRBV6-5 with TRBJ2-1; 13 bases align to TRBD2. The J segment lost 7 bases and the V segment lost 6 bases, leaving 6 bases of the junction unmatched. The CDR3 has 15 amino acids. From germline, CDR1 is MNHEY and CDR2 SVGAGI. The CDR3, as DNA: TGTGCCAGCAGAACAGGACTAGCGGGAGCAAATGAGCAGTTCTTC. Protein sequence: CASRTGLAGANEQFF.

The CDR3 reads CASRATGGTEAFF. The CDR3 DNA follows: TGTGCCAGCAGGGCGACAGGTGGCACTGAAGCTTTCTTT. This chain uses TRBV28 with TRBJ1-1; maybe TRBD1 (6 bases). V was shortened by 6 bases and J by 4 bases, with 12 bases between the two germline ends. The CDR3 sequence is 13 residues long. Looked up from germline, CDR1 is MDHEN and CDR2 is SYDVKM.